The 31 T cell receptor beta chains presented below share a single source sample, sequenced in a study of blood T cell repertoires in COVID-19. The data were produced by immunoSEQ multiplex PCR, yet TCRdb's version contains in-frame clones alone and is incomplete. The sample records approximately 140,000 clones, 84% being singletons. The sample taken for sequencing was peripheral blood. These receptors were collected from a woman of 80 years or more with acute or convalescent COVID-19.

This rearrangement joins TRBV19 to TRBJ2-1, with D tentatively TRBD1 (5 bases). This CDR3 spans 15 amino acids. Germline CDR1 LNHDA, CDR2 SQIVND (reference sequence). Trimming pared 6 bases from V and 3 bases from J, leaving 15 bases between. CDR3 DNA sequence: TGTGCCAGTAGGCAAACCCTAACAGGCTACAATGAGCAGTTCTTC. Residues: CASRQTLTGYNEQFF.

This clone was counted between two and nine times. The chain uses TRBV2 and TRBJ1-3; 8 bases fit TRBD1. The CDR3 length is 15 residues. CDR1 and CDR2 (germline): SNHLY, FYNNEI. V lost 6 bases and J lost 1; bases outside the gene matches: 5. In DNA form, the CDR3 reads TGTGCCAGCAGAACCCAGGGGGCTTCTGGAAACACCATATATTTT. It yields the protein CASRTQGASGNTIYF.

The CDR3 bases are TGTGCCAGCAGCACTAGGACAGGTTGGACCTACGAGCAGTACTTC. Protein sequence: CASSTRTGWTYEQYF. The V gene is TRBV7-2, the J gene TRBJ2-7, with 7 bases that match TRBD1. The junction had 9 bases not matched to a gene; V was cut back by 5 bases and J by 2 bases. Germline CDR1 is SGHTA and CDR2 is FQGNSA. This CDR3 spans 15 amino acids.

V and J are TRBV5-1 and TRBJ2-7, with D possibly matching TRBD2 (7 bases). The CDR3 runs to 15 residues. Trimming cost V 0 bases and J 3 bases, with 13 bases left between them. CDR1 and CDR2 from the germline V gene are SGHRS and YFSETQ. The CDR3 loop reads CASSLVGGPNYEQYF. The CDR3 coding sequence is TGCGCCAGCAGCTTGGTGGGGGGGCCGAACTACGAGCAGTACTTC. The complete variable domain, with remaining parts taken from reference TRBV5-1 and TRBJ2-7, reads KAGVTQTPRYLIKTRGQQVTLSCSPISGHRSVSWYQQTPGQGLQFLFEYFSETQRNKGNFPGRFSGRQFSNSRSEMNVSTLELGDSALYLCASSLVGGPNYEQYFGPGTRLTVT.

The sample holds a few counts of this clone. The J gene is TRBJ1-1, the V gene TRBV10-3, with 8 bases fitting TRBD1. Germline lookup yields CDR1 ENHRY and CDR2 SYGVKD. V shed 3 bases and J 5 bases; nucleotides not matched to a gene: 8. CDR3 length equals 15 residues. CDR3 nucleotides: TGTGCCATCAGTGATGAGACAGGGGTGAGGACTGAAGCTTTCTTT. It translates to CAISDETGVRTEAFF.

The chain uses TRBV9 and TRBJ1-4; D remains ambiguous. Germline CDR1 reads SGDLS; CDR2 reads YYNGEE. V was pared by 0 bases and J by 8 bases, with 14 bases between. The CDR3 covers 15 residues. The CDR3 region has the DNA TGTGCCAGCAGCGTAGCTGTGGGCTCAAGGGAAAAACTGTTTTTT. Its translation is CASSVAVGSREKLFF. The full variable domain, its missing parts supplied by reference TRBV9 and TRBJ1-4, is DSGVTQTPKHLITATGQRVTLRCSPRSGDLSVYWYQQSLDQGLQFLIQYYNGEERAKGNILERFSAQQFPDLHSELNLSSLELGDSALYFCASSVAVGSREKLFFGSGTQLSVL.

This clone was detected a few times. The chain links TRBV19 to TRBJ2-6; the match to TRBD1 covers 8 bases. The CDR3 has 15 amino acids. V lost 6 bases, J lost 2 bases, and 3 bases stayed unmatched. Per the germline V gene, CDR1 is LNHDA and CDR2 is SQIVND (reference sequence). CDR3 loop: CASRAGGAGANVLTF. The CDR3 region has the DNA TGTGCCAGTAGGGCAGGGGGCGCTGGGGCCAACGTCCTGACTTTC. Complete variable domain (other parts from reference TRBV19 and TRBJ2-6): DGGITQSPKYLFRKEGQNVTLSCEQNLNHDAMYWYRQDPGQGLRLIYYSQIVNDFQKGDIAEGYSVSREKKESFPLTVTSAQKNPTAFYLCASRAGGAGANVLTFGAGSRLTVL.

The chain uses TRBV6-5 and TRBJ2-2; 8 bases match TRBD2. The CDR3 consists of 16 residues. V shed 3 bases, J shed 1 base, and the junction held 4 bases outside the gene matches. CDR1 and CDR2 (germline): MNHEY, SVGAGI. The CDR3 reads CASSYGGLGNTGELFF. As DNA, the CDR3 is TGTGCCAGCAGTTATGGGGGACTAGGGAACACCGGGGAGCTGTTTTTT.

This clone was seen just once. V gene TRBV12-3 or TRBV12-4 combines with J gene TRBJ2-1, with a weak D call TRBD2 (5 bases). The ends were cut back, 5 bases at V and 0 bases at J, with 5 bases in the middle. The CDR3 sequence is 13 residues long. Written as DNA, the CDR3 is TGTGCCAGCAGTGGGAGCTCCTACAATGAGCAGTTCTTC. Protein: CASSGSSYNEQFF.

This clone appeared a single time. V is TRBV30 and J is TRBJ1-1; TRBD1 might be the D (5 bases). This CDR3 comprises 11 residues. Trimming left V 8 bases short and J 6 bases short, with 13 bases between. From germline, CDR1 is GTSNPN and CDR2 SVGIG (reference sequence). This CDR3 reads CARGAGAEAFF. The DNA of the CDR3 is TGTGCCAGGGGAGCGGGGGCTGAAGCTTTCTTT.

This chain uses TRBV6-2 or TRBV6-3 with TRBJ2-1; D remains unclear. Germline V gives CDR1 MNHEY, CDR2 SVGEGT. Deletions cut 0 bases from V and 0 bases from J, with 6 bases between. The CDR3 sequence is 15 residues long. The CDR3 region is CASSYSRSSYNEQFF. The CDR3 region has the DNA TGTGCCAGCAGTTACTCGAGGTCCTCCTACAATGAGCAGTTCTTC.

The chain uses TRBV19 and TRBJ1-2; D is undetermined. CDR1 and CDR2 (germline): LNHDA, SQIVND (reference sequence). The CDR3 sequence is 13 residues long. The CDR3 region is CATRAPEVDGYTF. The CDR3 coding sequence is TGTGCTACTCGAGCACCGGAGGTCGATGGCTACACCTTC.

The V and J genes are TRBV9 and TRBJ1-3, with D possibly matching TRBD1 (5 bases). V was cut by 0 bases and J by 8 bases, with 15 bases left in between. This CDR3 comprises 15 residues. The germline CDR1 and CDR2 sequences are SGDLS and YYNGEE. CDR3 nucleotides: TGTGCCAGCAGCGTAGATCCGCGGGGACCGGACACCATATATTTT. It translates to CASSVDPRGPDTIYF.

CDR3 nucleotide sequence: TGTGCCAGCAGGGTGACAGGGGAAGGAGAGACCCAGTACTTC. Translation gives CASRVTGEGETQYF. The chain employs TRBV6-6 and TRBJ2-5, with 8 bases lining up with TRBD1. V lost 6 bases and J lost 4; bases outside the gene matches: 7. The CDR3 is 14 residues long. The germline CDR1 and CDR2 sequences are MNHNY and SVGAGI (reference sequence).

The V gene is TRBV6-1, the J gene TRBJ1-1; weak D call: TRBD1 (5 bases). This CDR3 is built from 16 residues. Germline loops: CDR1 MNHNS, CDR2 SASEGT. Trimming left V 0 bases short and J 13 bases short, with 24 bases between. The CDR3 bases are TGTGCCAGCAGTGAAGCGGGTGACATACCTTACCCAAGGGGTTTCTTT. Protein: CASSEAGDIPYPRGFF.

The rearrangement uses TRBV27 and TRBJ2-3; 9 nucleotides line up with TRBD2. The V gene end was trimmed by 0 bases and the J gene end by 13 bases; junction bases not matched to a gene: 11. The germline CDR1 and CDR2 sequences are MNHEY and SMNVEV (reference sequence). CDR3 length equals 15 residues. CDR3 loop: CASSLSRSGGWWEYF. The CDR3 DNA follows: TGTGCCAGCAGTTTATCGAGAAGCGGGGGGTGGTGGGAGTATTTT.

This clone was picked up one time. This sequence joins TRBV11-3 and TRBJ1-5; D gene unclear. Germline V gene sequence: CDR1 SGHNT, CDR2 YENEEA. V was shortened by 1 base and J by 5 bases, with 12 bases between the two germline ends. The CDR3 has 15 residues. The CDR3 DNA follows: TGTGCCAGCAGCTTAGCCCCCGAGGACTATCAGCCCCAGCATTTT. This encodes CASSLAPEDYQPQHF.

This clone has only one observation. This rearrangement joins TRBV15 to TRBJ2-3; D not certain. CDR3 length: 15 residues. Germline loops: CDR1 LNHNV, CDR2 YYDKDF (reference sequence). The V end was cut by 0 bases, the J end by 4 bases, with 11 bases between. The CDR3 here is CATSRDRRIPDTQYF. Here the CDR3 DNA reads TGTGCCACCAGCAGAGATCGTAGAATCCCAGATACGCAGTATTTT.

V is TRBV18 and J is TRBJ2-5; 8 bases agree with TRBD2. This CDR3 has 16 amino acids. Germline CDR1 and CDR2: KGHSH and LQKENI. The J segment lost 4 bases and the V segment lost 1 base, leaving 8 bases of the junction unmatched. CDR3 nucleotides: TGTGCCAGCTCACCACTCCCCGGGAGGGCGGGAGAGACCCAGTACTTC. This gives the protein CASSPLPGRAGETQYF.

V and J are TRBV7-2 and TRBJ1-1; 12 bases align to TRBD1. Germline lookup yields CDR1 SGHTA and CDR2 FQGNSA. Losses at the gene ends were 6 bases for V and 4 bases for J; bases not matched to a gene: 9. This CDR3 is built from 16 residues. CDR3 loop: CASSRYGTGGGTEAFF. CDR3 sequence (DNA): TGTGCCAGCAGTCGTTACGGGACAGGGGGCGGCACTGAAGCTTTCTTT.

The chain uses TRBV18 and TRBJ2-7, with 7 bases fitting TRBD1. This CDR3 is 12 amino acids long. The V segment lost 2 bases and the J segment 5 bases; nucleotides outside the gene matches: 0. CDR1 is KGHSH, CDR2 LQKENI, per germline. CDR3 amino acids: CASSPGTDEQYF. The CDR3 nucleotides read TGTGCCAGCTCACCAGGGACAGACGAGCAGTACTTC.

This chain joins TRBV21-1 and TRBJ2-7; whether TRBD2, the table's D call, matches the DNA was not checked. TRBV21-1 is an annotated pseudogene. This CDR3 is 16 amino acids long. The CDR3 spells CASSKALVRVSDEQYF. CDR3 nucleotide sequence: TGTGCCAGCAGCAAAGCCCTCGTTCGGGTGAGTGACGAGCAGTACTTC.

This clone has just one count. This chain joins TRBV18 and TRBJ1-3; 9 bases are a match to TRBD1. The CDR3 extends over 18 amino acids. J was trimmed by 0 bases and V by 4 bases; bases with no gene match: 10. The V gene's germline CDR1 is KGHSH and CDR2 LQKENI. DNA for the CDR3: TGTGCCAGCTCACTTATCTCGGGACAGGGTGGCTCTGGAAACACCATATATTTT. Its protein is CASSLISGQGGSGNTIYF.

The rearrangement joins TRBV7-9 to TRBJ2-7; D unclear. Germline V gene lookup returns CDR1 SEHNR and CDR2 FQNEAQ (reference sequence). Trimming removed 5 bases at V and 0 bases at J, with 11 bases between. The CDR3 runs to 14 residues. CDR3 nucleotides: TGTGCCAGCAGCCCCCGACTTAGCTCCTACGAGCAGTACTTC. Protein: CASSPRLSSYEQYF.

The chain uses TRBV5-4 and TRBJ2-7; 8 bases fit TRBD1. This CDR3 has 13 amino acids. The germline CDR1 and CDR2 sequences are SGHNT and YYREEE (reference sequence). Trimming took 4 bases from V and 2 from J; bases not matched to a gene: 2. CDR3 nucleotide sequence: TGTGCCAGCAGCCAGGGGGCTCCCTACGAGCAGTACTTC. Its protein is CASSQGAPYEQYF.

This chain uses TRBV10-3 with TRBJ2-1; 10 bases line up with TRBD2. V was pared by 6 bases and J by 2 bases, with 4 bases of the junction left unmatched. The CDR3 has 15 amino acids. Germline V gene lookup returns CDR1 ENHRY and CDR2 SYGVKD. CDR3 nucleotides: TGTGCCATCAGACTTACTAGCGGGACCTACAATGAGCAGTTCTTC. This gives the protein CAIRLTSGTYNEQFF.

The V gene is TRBV30, the J gene TRBJ2-7, with D possibly TRBD2 on 5 matching bases. The CDR3 totals 13 residues. Germline-derived CDR1 and CDR2 are GTSNPN and SVGIG (reference sequence). V lost 0 bases and J 5 bases, leaving 11 bases between the germline ends. The CDR3 here is CAWSVGVLDEQYF. CDR3 sequence (DNA): TGTGCCTGGAGTGTCGGGGTTCTCGACGAGCAGTACTTC.

The chain uses TRBV19 and TRBJ1-6; D possibly corresponds to TRBD1 (5 bases). V dropped 3 bases and J dropped 9 bases, with 12 bases sitting between them. From germline, CDR1 is LNHDA and CDR2 SQIVND (reference sequence). The CDR3 contains 14 residues. The CDR3 nucleotides are TGTGCCAGTAGTATGGGTAATCAGGGTTCACCCCTCCACTTT. Its translation is CASSMGNQGSPLHF.

The CDR3 here is CASSKTNSPPYEQYF. The CDR3 DNA is TGTGCCAGTAGTAAGACTAACTCCCCTCCCTACGAGCAGTACTTC. The chain joins TRBV19 to TRBJ2-7; D possibly corresponds to TRBD2 (5 bases). The V end was cut by 4 bases, the J end by 2 bases, with 15 bases between. Germline lookup yields CDR1 LNHDA and CDR2 SQIVND (reference sequence). This CDR3 comprises 15 residues.

The chain carries TRBV7-2 and TRBJ2-2; 7 bases match TRBD2. The CDR3 is made up of 16 amino acids. Germline loops: CDR1 SGHTA, CDR2 FQGNSA. Trimming removed 4 bases from V and 0 bases from J; junction bases left unmatched: 5. The CDR3 DNA is TGTGCCAGCAGCTCCCGGGACTACGCGAACACCGGGGAGCTGTTTTTT. Translating gives CASSSRDYANTGELFF.

The chain joins TRBV7-2 to TRBJ1-5; TRBD1 might be the D (6 bases). The germline V gene encodes CDR1 SGHTA and CDR2 FQGNSA. CDR3 length equals 15 residues. Trimming stripped 6 bases from V and 1 base from J, with 13 bases between. This CDR3 reads CASRLGGLSNQPQHF. The CDR3 DNA follows: TGTGCCAGCAGACTCGGGGGGCTAAGCAATCAGCCCCAGCATTTT.